The clone carrying this T cell receptor beta chain was detected only once. Produced via immunoSEQ multiplex PCR; TCRdb's table is partial and in-frame only. The sample lists approximately 80,000 clones, over 75% occurring once. The length of the CDR3 is 13 residues. The germline V gene has CDR1 SGHRS and CDR2 YFSETQ. V was pared by 4 bases and J by 7 bases, with 7 bases of the junction left unmatched. The sample is drawn from a study of blood T cell repertoires in COVID-19. V is TRBV5-1 and J is TRBJ1-2; 7 nucleotides agree with TRBD1. The source is a human donor in a cohort sampled during active COVID-19. The sequenced sample was peripheral blood. CDR3 in amino acids: CASSPSGGSGYTF. CDR3 in DNA: TGCGCCAGCAGCCCGTCAGGGGGTAGTGGCTACACCTTC.